This is a list of T cell receptor beta chains from one sample in a study of blood T cell repertoires in COVID-19. Method: immunoSEQ multiplex PCR; TCRdb's copy keeps in-frame clones and lacks some. The table records hundreds of thousands of clones, 85% to 90% of them present only once. What was sequenced was peripheral blood. These receptors originate from a human donor in a cohort sampled during active COVID-19. Each CDR3 is given with its conserved first and last residue. Each record gives: V gene, clone size, D gene, J gene, CDR3 DNA, CDR3 protein. D genes are given only for firm matches. Clone size, where shown, is once, few, many, or a class for clones that have expanded.

V: TRBV9
size: once
D: TRBD2
J: TRBJ2-3
DNA: TGTGCCAGCAGCGTAGCGGGGGGGGCGGATACGCAGTATTTT
CDR3: CASSVAGGADTQYF

V: TRBV6-4
size: .
D: .
J: TRBJ1-5
DNA: TGTGCCAGCAGTGACTCGCGGTGGGGGCAACGGAGGAAAAGCAATCAGCCCCAGCATTTT
CDR3: CASSDSRWGQRRKSNQPQHF

V: TRBV15
size: .
D: TRBD1
J: TRBJ2-1
DNA: TGTGCCACCAGCAAAAAGACAGGGAAGACAACCAATGAGCAGTTCTTC
CDR3: CATSKKTGKTTNEQFF

V: TRBV5-1
size: .
D: TRBD2
J: TRBJ2-1
DNA: TGCGCCAGCAGCCGAGAGCCCGGGACTAGCGGGGCCGCCGATGAGCAGTTCTTC
CDR3: CASSREPGTSGAADEQFF

V: TRBV5-1
size: .
D: TRBD1
J: TRBJ1-3
DNA: TGCGCCAGCAGCTTGGTACAGGGGGCTGGAAACACCATATATTTT
CDR3: CASSLVQGAGNTIYF

V: TRBV7-3
size: .
D: .
J: TRBJ2-5
DNA: TGTGCCAGCACCTTTACCCCCGGGGGGACCCAGTACTTC
CDR3: CASTFTPGGTQYF

V: TRBV4-1
size: .
D: TRBD1
J: TRBJ2-3
DNA: TGCGCCAGCAGCCTGGGACAGGGGGCAGATACGCAGTATTTT
CDR3: CASSLGQGADTQYF

V: TRBV6-5
size: .
D: TRBD2
J: TRBJ2-2
DNA: TGTGCCAGCAGTTACCGGGGGGGTTTCGGGGAGCTGTTTTTT
CDR3: CASSYRGGFGELFF

V: TRBV25-1
size: .
D: TRBD2
J: TRBJ2-5
DNA: TGTGCCAGCAGGGGGTTAGCGGGAGACGAAGAGACCCAGTACTTC
CDR3: CASRGLAGDEETQYF

V: TRBV30
size: .
D: .
J: TRBJ1-4
DNA: TGTGCCTGGAGGGCAGGGCCGAATGAAAAACTGTTTTTT
CDR3: CAWRAGPNEKLFF

V: TRBV9
size: few
D: .
J: TRBJ1-4
DNA: TGTGCCAGCAGCGTAGGAGGGACTAATGAAAAACTGTTTTTT
CDR3: CASSVGGTNEKLFF